Here is one T cell receptor beta chain with its context. This entry comes from a study of blood T cell repertoires in COVID-19. CDR1 is SNHLY and CDR2 is FYNNEI in the germline V gene. The ends were cut back, 6 bases at V and 0 bases at J, with 6 bases in the middle. The CDR3 extends over 13 amino acids. Measured with immunoSEQ multiplex PCR; TCRdb has only the in-frame clones, and not every one. The table has about 150,000 clones, under 90% seen once. The source is a woman aged 80 or older with active or convalescent COVID-19. The sample comprised peripheral blood. The rearrangement joins TRBV2 to TRBJ1-5, with D perhaps matching TRBD1 (5 bases). The CDR3: CASRTDSNQPQHF. The CDR3 bases are TGTGCCAGCAGGACAGATAGCAATCAGCCCCAGCATTTT.